Below, 12 T cell receptor beta chains from the same sample are listed, as sequenced in a study of memory CD4+ T cells and cytomegalovirus serostatus. Clones were read by immunoSEQ multiplex PCR, and TCRdb kept only the in-frame ones, dropping some. Among 35,000 to 50,000 clones listed, about 79% were seen once. Single viable CD3+CD4+CD8-CD45RO+ cells were sorted as the memory CD4+ T cells. Sequencing was performed on memory CD4+ T cells from blood. The receptors shown here come from an adult in good health and CMV-seronegative.

The rearrangement joins TRBV5-1 to TRBJ2-5; perhaps TRBD2 as D (6 bases). V lost 1 base to trimming and J lost 4 bases, with 14 bases between them. This CDR3 has 15 amino acids. In germline, CDR1 is SGHRS, CDR2 YFSETQ. The CDR3: CASSLRGGTRETQYF. As DNA, the CDR3 is TGCGCCAGCAGCTTGAGGGGCGGGACGAGAGAGACCCAGTACTTC.

This chain links TRBV5-6 with TRBJ2-3, with 9 bases fitting TRBD2. Germline trimming cut 1 base from V and 5 bases from J; bases unmatched to any gene: 2. This CDR3 has 14 amino acids. Germline V gives CDR1 SGHDT, CDR2 YYEEEE. CDR3 residues: CASSLISGGDTQYF. The CDR3 bases are TGTGCCAGCAGCTTGATTAGCGGGGGAGATACGCAGTATTTT.

This chain joins TRBV7-8 and TRBJ2-1; TRBD2 is a possible D gene (6 bases). The CDR3 is 13 amino acids. The germline V gene encodes CDR1 SGHVS and CDR2 FQNEAQ. Trimming cost V 3 bases and J 6 bases, with 9 bases left between them. The CDR3: CASSFMGGNEQFF. The CDR3 nucleotides are TGTGCCAGCAGCTTCATGGGAGGCAATGAGCAGTTCTTC.

This clone was found once. The V call is TRBV30, the J call TRBJ2-3; 7 nucleotides align to TRBD1. There are 14 residues in the CDR3. Trimming removed 8 bases from V and 2 bases from J; junction bases left unmatched: 10. Germline values: CDR1 GTSNPN, CDR2 SVGIG (reference sequence). This CDR3 reads CAQRQGDSTDTQYF. In DNA form, the CDR3 reads TGTGCCCAAAGGCAGGGGGATTCCACAGATACGCAGTATTTT.

This sequence joins TRBV7-2 and TRBJ2-1; no clear D. Germline CDR1 is SGHTA and CDR2 is FQGNSA. The germline V and J ends were trimmed by 5 bases and 7 bases, with 15 bases remaining between them. This CDR3 spans 14 amino acids. The chain's CDR3 is CASSLRPRHNEQFF. CDR3 nucleotides: TGTGCCAGCAGCCTCCGGCCAAGGCATAATGAGCAGTTCTTC. Combining the CDR3 with reference TRBV7-2 and TRBJ2-1 gives the whole variable domain GAGVSQSPSNKVTEKGKDVELRCDPISGHTALYWYRQSLGQGLEFLIYFQGNSAPDKSGLPSDRFSAERTGGSVSTLTIQRTQQEDSAVYLCASSLRPRHNEQFFGPGTRLTVL.

This chain joins TRBV7-2 and TRBJ2-5; 11 bases map to TRBD2. The germline V gene has CDR1 SGHTA and CDR2 FQGNSA. Germline trimming cut 3 bases from V and 5 bases from J; bases unmatched to any gene: 5. This CDR3 region has 15 residues. The chain's CDR3 is CASSFTSGSRETQYF. CDR3 bases: TGTGCCAGCAGCTTTACTAGCGGGAGTAGGGAGACCCAGTACTTC.

The CDR3 protein is CASIEGPGMQPQHF. In nucleotides, the CDR3 is TGTGCCAGTATCGAGGGCCCTGGAATGCAGCCCCAGCATTTT. J is TRBJ1-5 and V is TRBV19; no reliable D call. The germline gives CDR1 LNHDA, CDR2 SQIVND (reference sequence). V lost 7 bases, J lost 7 bases, and 17 bases lay in between. This CDR3 is 14 amino acids long.

J is TRBJ1-2 and V is TRBV18; a possible D gene is TRBD1 (5 bases). Per germline, CDR1 KGHSH and CDR2 LQKENI. V was trimmed by 4 bases and J by 7 bases, leaving 16 bases between them. The CDR3 is 14 residues long. In nucleotides, the CDR3 is TGTGCCAGCTCACTACCCGGGACTAACGGTGGCTACACCTTC. It yields the protein CASSLPGTNGGYTF.

The V call is TRBV6-5, the J call TRBJ2-7; TRBD2 agrees at 9 bases. Germline assignment: CDR1 MNHEY and CDR2 SVGAGI. V dropped 6 bases and J dropped 1; count of bases not matched to a gene: 4. CDR3 length: 14 residues. The CDR3 region has the DNA TGTGCCAGCAGCACGCGGGAGGGGTCCTACGAGCAGTACTTC. Protein: CASSTREGSYEQYF.

This clone has more than one count but fewer than ten. Written as DNA, the CDR3 is TGTGCCAGCAGTGAACTTACCTATGGCTACACCTTC. Its protein is CASSELTYGYTF. This rearrangement joins TRBV2 to TRBJ1-2; D gene uncertain. Trimming cost V 2 bases and J 4 bases, with 5 bases left between them. Germline CDR1 is SNHLY and CDR2 is FYNNEI. There are 12 residues in the CDR3.

This clone was found a few times. This CDR3 reads CASSYGQGGSYGYTF. The CDR3 nucleotides read TGTGCCAGCAGCTACGGACAGGGAGGGTCCTATGGCTACACCTTC. The V and J genes are TRBV7-9 and TRBJ1-2, with 8 nucleotides matching TRBD1. Per germline, CDR1 SEHNR and CDR2 FQNEAQ (reference sequence). The CDR3 has 15 amino acids. Trimming at V came to 4 bases and at J to 4 bases, leaving 8 bases not matched to a gene.

V usage is TRBV6-6 and J usage is TRBJ2-1, with TRBD1 matching over 9 bases. Germline V gene lookup returns CDR1 MNHNY and CDR2 SVGAGI (reference sequence). The CDR3 is made up of 15 amino acids. Losses at the gene ends were 2 bases for V and 5 bases for J; bases not matched to a gene: 4. DNA of the CDR3: TGTGCCAGCAGTTACGGGACAGGGCGCAACAATGAGCAGTTCTTC. Translation: CASSYGTGRNNEQFF.